The subject of this entry is one T cell receptor beta chain. This record comes from a study of blood T cell repertoires in COVID-19. About the study: Italy, Spain and the United States were the sources of the convalescent and acute COVID-19 samples. T cells, B-cell-depleted T cells, or PBMCs provided the cDNA or gDNA that served as material.

Trimming cost V 0 bases and J 5 bases, with 14 bases left between them. Per germline, CDR1 MNHEY and CDR2 SMNVEV (reference sequence). The CDR3 contains 16 residues. Libraries were prepared by immunoSEQ multiplex PCR; TCRdb keeps only in-frame clonotypes and omits some of them. The repertoire holds approximately 280,000 clones, with approximately 90% as singletons. The rearrangement links TRBV27 to TRBJ2-1; a weak D match, TRBD1 (6 bases). This clonotype was obtained from a man aged 35-49 years with acute or convalescent COVID-19. Source material: peripheral blood. Written as DNA, the CDR3 is TGTGCCAGCAGTTTATCGAAGTGGGGGCTAAACAATGAGCAGTTCTTC. Its protein product is CASSLSKWGLNNEQFF.